A single sample is the source of the 21 T cell receptor beta chains below, sequenced in a study of cytomegalovirus exposure and HLA in healthy donors. Libraries were prepared by immunoSEQ multiplex PCR; TCRdb keeps only in-frame clonotypes and omits some of them. The sample consists of fewer than 150,000 clones, around nine tenths of them appearing once. Sequences were obtained from PBMCs. The source is a woman aged 18-35 years in good health and CMV-seropositive.

The chain is built from TRBV5-8 and TRBJ1-3; D unresolved. Trimming took 2 bases from V and 0 from J, leaving 6 bases between them. Germline assignment: CDR1 SGHTS and CDR2 YDEGEE. This CDR3 has 14 residues. The CDR3 coding sequence is TGTGCCAGCAGCTTACTAGGCTCTGGAAACACCATATATTTT. Encoded protein: CASSLLGSGNTIYF. The whole variable domain, filled in from reference TRBV5-8 and TRBJ1-3, reads EAGVTQSPTHLIKTRGQQATLRCSPISGHTSVYWYQQALGLGLQFLLWYDEGEERNRGNFPPRFSGRQFPNYSSELNVNALELEDSALYLCASSLLGSGNTIYFGEGSWLTVV.

The gene calls are TRBV28 and TRBJ1-1; a weak D match, TRBD1 (5 bases). The germline V gene has CDR1 MDHEN and CDR2 SYDVKM. The V gene lost 5 bases and the J gene lost 3 bases, with 19 bases spanning the gap. There are 16 residues in the CDR3. CDR3: CASSRATFTGDTEAFF. The CDR3 coding sequence is TGTGCCAGCAGTCGGGCCACTTTTACGGGGGACACTGAAGCTTTCTTT.

The chain uses TRBV5-1 and TRBJ2-1; the match to TRBD1 covers 9 bases. This CDR3 has 16 amino acids. CDR1 is SGHRS and CDR2 is YFSETQ in the germline V gene. After removal of 7 bases from V and 3 bases from J, the junction contained 11 bases not matched to a gene. The CDR3 loop reads CASARTGTGLYNEQFF. CDR3 bases: TGCGCCAGCGCCAGAACCGGGACAGGGCTCTACAATGAGCAGTTCTTC.

The V gene is TRBV5-6, the J gene TRBJ2-7; a weak D match, TRBD1 (5 bases). This CDR3 contains 15 residues. Germline V CDR1 and CDR2: SGHDT, YYEEEE. V was shortened by 0 bases and J by 4 bases, with 14 bases between the two germline ends. The CDR3 DNA follows: TGTGCCAGCAGCTTGGGCTCCAGGGAAGGATACGAGCAGTACTTC. This codes for CASSLGSREGYEQYF.

The V gene is TRBV6-1, the J gene TRBJ2-5; 8 bases are shared with TRBD2. CDR3 length equals 15 residues. From germline, CDR1 is MNHNS and CDR2 SASEGT. The V and J ends lost 1 base and 4 bases, in that order; junction bases with no gene match: 5. In DNA, the CDR3 is TGTGCCAGCAGTGAAGAGGGCGGGGGGCGAGAGACCCAGTACTTC. Translated: CASSEEGGGRETQYF.

This clone has a single count. The chain carries TRBV6-1 and TRBJ1-5, with D hard to call. Trimming removed 5 bases from V and 4 bases from J, with 6 bases in between. The germline V gene has CDR1 MNHNS and CDR2 SASEGT. The CDR3 totals 12 residues. Here the CDR3 reads CASSWLNQPQHF. The CDR3 coding sequence is TGTGCCAGCAGTTGGCTTAATCAGCCCCAGCATTTT.

The J gene is TRBJ1-3, the V gene TRBV28; no clear D. V gave up 3 bases and J gave up 0 bases, with 6 bases separating them. Germline V CDR1 and CDR2: MDHEN, SYDVKM. The CDR3 length is 14 residues. CDR3 DNA: TGTGCCAGCAGTTTCAGGTTCTCTGGAAACACCATATATTTT. It yields the protein CASSFRFSGNTIYF.

The genes are TRBV29-1 and TRBJ2-5, with D unclear. The CDR3 totals 11 residues. Germline V gene sequence: CDR1 SQVTM, CDR2 ANQGSEA. V gave up 5 bases and J gave up 4 bases, with 8 bases separating them. The CDR3 nucleotides read TGCAGCGTTCGGGTGGGAGAGACCCAGTACTTC. Amino acids: CSVRVGETQYF.

CDR3 nucleotide sequence: TGTGCCAGCAGCTTAAACAGCGGGGTCCCTCCTAGAGGGAATGAGCAGTTCTTC. Translated: CASSLNSGVPPRGNEQFF. The rearrangement uses TRBV7-8 and TRBJ2-1; 7 bases agree with TRBD2. The junction had 17 bases not matched to a gene; V was cut back by 2 bases and J by 7 bases. The CDR3 loop spans 18 amino acids. CDR1 is SGHVS and CDR2 is FQNEAQ in the germline V gene.

This chain joins TRBV11-2 and TRBJ1-6, with D unresolved. Per the germline V gene, CDR1 is SGHAT and CDR2 is FQNNGV. The CDR3 extends over 14 amino acids. V shed 5 bases and J shed 7 bases, with 12 bases lying between them. The chain's CDR3 is CASSPQVDNSPLHF. CDR3 nucleotide sequence: TGTGCCAGCAGCCCCCAGGTTGACAATTCACCCCTCCACTTT.

This chain links TRBV18 with TRBJ2-7; possibly TRBD2 for D (5 bases). V dropped 1 base and J dropped 2 bases, with 12 bases sitting between them. CDR3 size: 15 residues. Germline assignment: CDR1 KGHSH and CDR2 LQKENI. This chain's CDR3 is CASSPHSGDTYEQYF. Here the CDR3 DNA reads TGTGCCAGCTCACCACACTCCGGGGATACCTACGAGCAGTACTTC.

The V call is TRBV5-4, the J call TRBJ2-3; 11 bases agree with TRBD2. Germline values: CDR1 SGHNT, CDR2 YYREEE (reference sequence). There are 18 residues in the CDR3. The J segment lost 2 bases and the V segment lost 3 bases, leaving 11 bases of the junction unmatched. CDR3 in DNA: TGTGCCAGCAGCTCAAGGTGGGGACTAGCGGACAACACAGATACGCAGTATTTT. Encoded protein: CASSSRWGLADNTDTQYF.

The V and J genes are TRBV4-1 and TRBJ2-3; 7 nucleotides align to TRBD1. The germline V gene has CDR1 MGHRA and CDR2 YSYEKL. The CDR3 contains 15 residues. J gave up 2 bases and V 0 bases, and 2 bases lay outside the gene matches. CDR3 region: CASSQEGTATDTQYF. The CDR3 region has the DNA TGCGCCAGCAGCCAAGAGGGGACAGCCACAGATACGCAGTATTTT.

The J gene is TRBJ2-1, the V gene TRBV27; weak D call: TRBD1 (6 bases). Germline V lookup: CDR1 MNHEY, CDR2 SMNVEV (reference sequence). Deletions cut 3 bases from V and 3 bases from J, with 15 bases between. The CDR3 has 16 residues. CDR3 protein: CASSLRPRTDYNEQFF. As DNA, the CDR3 is TGTGCCAGCAGTTTGCGTCCGCGGACAGACTACAATGAGCAGTTCTTC.

The gene calls are TRBV14 and TRBJ2-1; no clear D gene. V was clipped by 0 bases and J by 12 bases, with 12 bases between them. CDR1 is SGHDN, CDR2 FVKESK, per germline. This CDR3 has 13 amino acids. This chain's CDR3 is CASSQERGGGQFF. Written as DNA, the CDR3 is TGTGCCAGCAGCCAAGAGAGAGGCGGCGGGCAGTTCTTC.

The sample holds one count of this clone. The chain combines TRBV10-3 with TRBJ1-1; 9 bases are a match to TRBD1. The CDR3 loop spans 13 amino acids. CDR1 is ENHRY, CDR2 SYGVKD, per germline. V gave up 10 bases and J gave up 0 bases; unmatched junction bases: 3. The CDR3 DNA sequence: TGTGCCACGGGACAGGGTCTGAACACTGAAGCTTTCTTT. It encodes CATGQGLNTEAFF.

This chain joins TRBV2 and TRBJ2-4; the D is unclear. CDR3 length: 12 amino acids. Germline assignment: CDR1 SNHLY and CDR2 FYNNEI. The V end lost 4 bases, the J end lost 8 bases, and 9 bases lay between the germline ends. Here the CDR3 DNA reads TGTGCCAGCAGTGGTAACGAGGACATTCAGTACTTC. Protein: CASSGNEDIQYF.

The V call is TRBV2, the J call TRBJ2-1, with D hard to call. The V end was cut by 3 bases, the J end by 8 bases, with 11 bases between. There are 13 residues in the CDR3. Germline V gene lookup returns CDR1 SNHLY and CDR2 FYNNEI. Written as DNA, the CDR3 is TGTGCCAGCAGTGACCGCAGGTCGTATGAGCAGTTCTTC. It codes for CASSDRRSYEQFF.

This rearrangement joins TRBV15 to TRBJ1-3, with D possibly TRBD1 on 6 matching bases. The V end was cut by 0 bases, the J end by 2 bases, with 8 bases between. Germline values: CDR1 LNHNV, CDR2 YYDKDF (reference sequence). The CDR3 contains 15 residues. In nucleotides, the CDR3 is TGTGCCACCAGCAGAGACAGGGGCCCTGGAAACACCATATATTTT. Its translation: CATSRDRGPGNTIYF.

The rearrangement uses TRBV6-6 and TRBJ1-2, with D hard to call. V shed 6 bases and J shed 1 base, with 6 bases lying between them. The germline CDR1 and CDR2 sequences are MNHNY and SVGAGI (reference sequence). The CDR3 totals 12 residues. Written as DNA, the CDR3 is TGTGCCAGCAGCCGGGATAACTATGGCTACACCTTC. It specifies CASSRDNYGYTF.

In DNA, the CDR3 is TGTGCCACCAGCCCCGCGACTAGCCTTGAGACCCAGTACTTC. It encodes CATSPATSLETQYF. The chain employs TRBV15 and TRBJ2-5; 7 positions match TRBD2. Germline-derived CDR1 and CDR2 are LNHNV and YYDKDF (reference sequence). CDR3 length: 14 amino acids. V shed 5 bases, J shed 5 bases, and the junction held 8 bases outside the gene matches.